This TCR beta chain was sequenced in a study of blood T cell repertoires in COVID-19. Background on the study: COVID-19 samples, acute and convalescent, were from the United States, Italy and Spain.

The repertoire was sequenced with immunoSEQ multiplex PCR; TCRdb's copy has only in-frame clones and lacks some. The sample yields around 190,000 clones, roughly 86% seen once. The germline gives CDR1 SGHNT, CDR2 YYREEE (reference sequence). J lost 6 bases, V lost 3 bases, and 7 bases had no gene match. CDR3 length: 14 residues. Source material: peripheral blood. The V and J genes are TRBV5-4 and TRBJ2-7; 9 bases align to TRBD1. This receptor was obtained from a man aged 18 to 30 with active or convalescent COVID-19. The CDR3 DNA is TGTGCCAGCAGCTCTGGGACAGGGATTCGCGAGCAGTACTTC. Encoded protein: CASSSGTGIREQYF.